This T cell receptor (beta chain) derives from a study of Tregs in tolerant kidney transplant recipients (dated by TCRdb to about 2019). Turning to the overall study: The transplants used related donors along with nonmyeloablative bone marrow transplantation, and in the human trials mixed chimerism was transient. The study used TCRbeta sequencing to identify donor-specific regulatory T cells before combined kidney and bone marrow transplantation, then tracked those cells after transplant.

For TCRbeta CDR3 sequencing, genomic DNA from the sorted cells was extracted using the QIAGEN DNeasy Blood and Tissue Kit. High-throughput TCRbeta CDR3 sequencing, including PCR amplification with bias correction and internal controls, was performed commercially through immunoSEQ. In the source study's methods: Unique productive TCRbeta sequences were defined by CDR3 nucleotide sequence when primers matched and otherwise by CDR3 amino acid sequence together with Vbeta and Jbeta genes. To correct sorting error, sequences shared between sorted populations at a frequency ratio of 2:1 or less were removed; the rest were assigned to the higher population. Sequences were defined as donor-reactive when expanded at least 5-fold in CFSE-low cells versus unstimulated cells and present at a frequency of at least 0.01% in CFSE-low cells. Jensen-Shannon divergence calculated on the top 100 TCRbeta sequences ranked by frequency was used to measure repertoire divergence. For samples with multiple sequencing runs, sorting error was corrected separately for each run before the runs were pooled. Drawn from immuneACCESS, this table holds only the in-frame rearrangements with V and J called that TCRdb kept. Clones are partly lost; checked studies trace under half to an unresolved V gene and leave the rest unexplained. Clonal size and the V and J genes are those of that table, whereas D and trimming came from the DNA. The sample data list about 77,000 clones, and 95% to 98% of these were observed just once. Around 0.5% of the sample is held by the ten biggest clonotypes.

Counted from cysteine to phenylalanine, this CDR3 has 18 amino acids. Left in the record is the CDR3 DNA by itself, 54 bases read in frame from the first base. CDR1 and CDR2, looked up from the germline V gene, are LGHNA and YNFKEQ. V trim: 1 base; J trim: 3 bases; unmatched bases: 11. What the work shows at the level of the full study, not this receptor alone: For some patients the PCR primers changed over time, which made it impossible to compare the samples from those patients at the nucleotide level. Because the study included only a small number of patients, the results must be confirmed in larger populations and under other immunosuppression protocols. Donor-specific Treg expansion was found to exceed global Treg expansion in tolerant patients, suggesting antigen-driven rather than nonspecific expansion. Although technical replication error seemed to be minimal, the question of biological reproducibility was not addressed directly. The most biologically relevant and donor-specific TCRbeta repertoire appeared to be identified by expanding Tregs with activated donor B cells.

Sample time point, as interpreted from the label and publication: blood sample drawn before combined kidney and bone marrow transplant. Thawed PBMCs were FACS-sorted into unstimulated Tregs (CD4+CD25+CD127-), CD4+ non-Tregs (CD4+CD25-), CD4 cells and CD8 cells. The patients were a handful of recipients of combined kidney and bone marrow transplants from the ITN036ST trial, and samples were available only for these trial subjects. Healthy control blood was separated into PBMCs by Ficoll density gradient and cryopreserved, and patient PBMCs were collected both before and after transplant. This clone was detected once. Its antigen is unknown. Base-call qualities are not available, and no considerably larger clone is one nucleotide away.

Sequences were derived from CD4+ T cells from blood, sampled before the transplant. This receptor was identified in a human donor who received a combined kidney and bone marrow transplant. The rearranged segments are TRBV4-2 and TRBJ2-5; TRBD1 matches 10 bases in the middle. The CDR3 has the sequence CASSQVGFGDRGEETQYF. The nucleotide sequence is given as TGTGCCAGCAGCCAAGTAGGTTTTGGGGACAGGGGAGAAGAGACCCAGTACTTC.